This is a list of T cell receptor beta chains from one sample in a study of cytomegalovirus exposure and HLA in healthy donors. Data came from immunoSEQ multiplex PCR; TCRdb stores just in-frame clones and leaves some out. The table includes around 230,000 clones, 80% to 90% detected once. Sequencing input: PBMCs. Source of these receptors: a girl aged 2-10 years in good health and CMV-seronegative. CDR3s include the opening cysteine and the closing phenylalanine or tryptophan. The order of the fields is clone size, V gene, D gene, J gene, CDR3 protein, CDR3 DNA. The D gene is left open where the match is weak. Expanded clones get a size class; other rows say once, few or many, or leave the size out.

-	TRBV6-5	-	TRBJ1-3	CASSYSNRGRNTIYF	TGTGCCAGCAGTTACTCGAATAGGGGAAGAAACACCATATATTTT
-	TRBV6-4	TRBD1	TRBJ2-7	CASHGQGHYEQYF	TGTGCCAGCCACGGACAGGGACACTACGAGCAGTACTTC
-	TRBV19	-	TRBJ1-1	CASSNRVSMNTEAFF	TGTGCCAGCTCTAACAGGGTGTCGATGAACACTGAAGCTTTCTTT
once	TRBV30	TRBD1	TRBJ1-5	CAWSLPPGTGGQNQPQHF	TGTGCCTGGAGTTTACCCCCTGGGACAGGGGGCCAAAATCAGCCCCAGCATTTT
-	TRBV7-2	-	TRBJ1-1	CASSLEGGAFYTEAFF	TGTGCCAGCAGCTTAGAAGGAGGGGCCTTCTACACTGAAGCTTTCTTT
once	TRBV7-2	-	TRBJ1-4	CASSLFSEKLFF	TGTGCCAGCAGCTTATTCTCTGAAAAACTGTTTTTT
-	TRBV5-1	-	TRBJ2-1	CASSPGYNEQFF	TGCGCCAGCAGCCCGGGCTACAATGAGCAGTTCTTC
-	TRBV18	-	TRBJ2-7	CASSPDSSEQYF	TGTGCCAGCTCCCCCGACTCCTCCGAGCAGTACTTC
-	TRBV5-4	-	TRBJ2-5	CASSLGSEETQYF	TGTGCCAGCAGCCTTGGCAGTGAAGAGACCCAGTACTTC
-	TRBV5-4	-	TRBJ2-3	CASSLTGLSDTQYF	TGTGCCAGCAGCTTAACCGGTCTATCGGATACGCAGTATTTT
-	TRBV23-1	TRBD1	TRBJ2-1	CASSHPDREPNEQFF	TGCGCCAGCAGTCATCCGGACAGGGAGCCCAATGAGCAGTTCTTC
-	TRBV19	TRBD1	TRBJ1-5	CASSRARTGRYSNQPQHF	TGTGCCAGTAGCCGGGCAAGGACAGGACGATATAGCAATCAGCCCCAGCATTTT
-	TRBV6-5	TRBD1	TRBJ1-2	CASSYEQGGYGYTF	TGTGCCAGCAGTTACGAGCAGGGGGGCTATGGCTACACCTTC
once	TRBV15	TRBD1	TRBJ2-7	CATSFQTGLVGRYEQYF	TGTGCCACCAGCTTCCAGACAGGGTTGGTTGGTCGGTACGAGCAGTACTTC
-	TRBV7-9	TRBD1	TRBJ1-2	CASSSDRDYGYTF	TGTGCCAGCAGCTCCGACAGGGACTATGGCTACACCTTC
-	TRBV9	-	TRBJ1-6	CASSANNSPLHF	TGTGCCAGCAGCGCTAACAATTCACCCCTCCACTTT
once	TRBV14	TRBD1	TRBJ2-2	CASSQNRGRTGELFF	TGTGCCAGCAGCCAAAACAGGGGGCGTACTGGGGAGCTGTTTTTT
-	TRBV5-1	-	TRBJ1-2	CASSPAEVLYGYTF	TGCGCCAGCAGCCCCGCTGAGGTTCTCTATGGCTACACCTTC
-	TRBV6-8	TRBD2	TRBJ2-1	CASSYGAGGRPKNEQFF	TGTGCCAGCAGTTACGGCGCGGGCGGGAGGCCCAAGAATGAGCAGTTCTTC
-	TRBV6-6	-	TRBJ2-3	CASRGSISSTDTQYF	TGTGCCAGCAGGGGGAGTATCTCTAGCACAGATACGCAGTATTTT
-	TRBV6-5	TRBD2	TRBJ2-7	CASSALAGGRHEQYF	TGTGCCAGCAGTGCACTAGCGGGAGGGCGGCACGAGCAGTACTTC
-	TRBV4-2	-	TRBJ2-5	CASSQEEQGPETQYF	TGTGCCAGCAGCCAAGAAGAGCAGGGGCCGGAGACCCAGTACTTC
-	TRBV5-1	-	TRBJ2-5	CASKATPQETQYF	TGCGCCAGCAAGGCGACTCCGCAAGAGACCCAGTACTTC
few	TRBV6-1	TRBD1	TRBJ1-6	CASQGDNSPLHF	TGTGCCAGCCAGGGGGATAATTCACCCCTCCACTTT
-	TRBV6-5	TRBD1	TRBJ1-2	CASSYSPSTGMYGYTF	TGTGCCAGCAGTTACTCGCCTTCGACAGGGATGTATGGCTACACCTTC
-	TRBV20-1	-	TRBJ2-7	CSVRFREQYF	TGCAGTGTGCGTTTCCGCGAGCAGTACTTC
-	TRBV30	-	TRBJ1-2	CAWTPNPGIYGYTF	TGTGCCTGGACCCCAAACCCAGGGATCTATGGCTACACCTTC
-	TRBV30	TRBD2	TRBJ2-7	CAWSAKGLADEQYF	TGTGCCTGGAGTGCGAAGGGACTAGCGGACGAGCAGTACTTC
-	TRBV7-2	TRBD1	TRBJ2-7	CASSWTGRHEQYF	TGTGCCAGCAGCTGGACAGGGAGGCACGAGCAGTACTTC
-	TRBV5-6	TRBD2	TRBJ2-1	CASSFGRLSYNEQFF	TGTGCCAGCAGCTTCGGGAGGCTCTCCTACAATGAGCAGTTCTTC
-	TRBV18	TRBD1	TRBJ2-1	CASSPTGTGDNEQFF	TGTGCCAGCTCACCAACCGGGACAGGGGACAATGAGCAGTTCTTC
once	TRBV11-2	-	TRBJ1-2	CASSLSVYGYTF	TGTGCCAGCAGCCTTTCCGTCTATGGCTACACCTTC
-	TRBV18	-	TRBJ2-3	CASSGRTSTDTQYF	TGTGCCAGCTCTGGCCGGACTAGCACAGATACGCAGTATTTT
-	TRBV5-6	TRBD2	TRBJ2-7	CASSFRLAGGGSEYEQYF	TGTGCCAGCAGCTTCCGACTAGCGGGGGGGGGATCGGAGTACGAGCAGTACTTC
once	TRBV10-3	-	TRBJ2-7	CAISRSGVRYEQYF	TGTGCCATCAGTCGGTCGGGGGTACGTTACGAGCAGTACTTC
-	TRBV7-6	TRBD2	TRBJ2-7	CASSPSGGRQVGSSYEQYF	TGTGCCAGCAGCCCCAGCGGGGGGAGGCAGGTTGGCAGCTCCTACGAGCAGTACTTC
-	TRBV4-1	-	TRBJ2-7	CASSPFTNKKDRQYEQYF	TGCGCCAGCAGCCCATTTACAAACAAAAAAGACAGACAGTACGAGCAGTACTTC
-	TRBV10-3	-	TRBJ1-4	CAISGGQGKLFF	TGTGCCATCTCGGGTGGGCAGGGAAAACTGTTTTTT
-	TRBV6-5	TRBD2	TRBJ2-1	CASRNSGGAYEQFF	TGTGCCAGCAGAAATAGCGGGGGGGCCTATGAGCAGTTCTTC
-	TRBV27	-	TRBJ2-5	CASSRQYIETQYF	TGTGCCAGCAGCCGACAGTATATAGAGACCCAGTACTTC